This paragraph reports one T cell receptor (beta chain). The sample holds many counts of this clone. Its antigen is still unknown. Read sequence stops 3 residues before the CDR3 end, and the germline J gene provides the missing end. CVID samples and control samples contributed equivalent amounts of genomic DNA as sequencing input. For every sample, a 60 bp segment covering the rearranged TCRbeta CDR3 region was amplified and then sequenced. The immunoSEQ assay, a bias-corrected multiplex PCR with high-throughput sequencing, was employed for TCRbeta amplification. From the authors' description of their analysis: Each unique nucleotide sequence was treated as a clone and annotated with V, D and J genes, copy number and frequency. Sequences were labeled productive if in frame, and non-productive if out of frame or containing stop codons. As previously described, clonality was calculated on the basis of Shannon's entropy. Mean CDR3 Kyte-Doolittle hydropathy was derived from the predicted amino acid sequences of productive clones. Hierarchical clustering of scaled V gene usage was performed with the R hclust function using Manhattan distance and complete linkage. Clone sharing by CDR3 amino acid sequence was assessed by resampling 12 repertoires per group over 100 rounds. The repertoires were screened for approximately 72 published EBV-specific TCRbeta sequences and some 250 published CMV-specific TCRbeta sequences. A couple of CVID samples that yielded fewer than 10,000 sequences were excluded from the analysis, so approximately 40 CVID repertoires were retained. TCRdb took this table from immuneACCESS and kept in-frame rearrangements with V and J called. Such tables lack part of the clones; where checked against another copy, unresolved V genes explain under half of the gap, and the rest is unexplained. The V and J calls and clone size come from that table; D and trimming were worked out from the DNA. This sample includes 40,000 to 45,000 clones, and none of them was observed just once. The ten largest clones capture approximately 3% of the sample.

The CDR3 covers 17 residues, taking in both the cysteine and the phenylalanine. Sequencing covers 42 bases of the CDR3, shown here with the frame starting at base 1. V lost 1 base and J lost 3 bases; the stretch between them is 16 bases long. CDR1 is given as MRHNA and CDR2 as SNTAGT, both from the germline V gene. Predominantly Caucasian heritage was noted among both the CVID patients and the healthy controls. From each donor, roughly 5 to 9 ml of heparinized peripheral whole blood was collected. Genomic DNA from adults with common variable immune deficiency (CVID) and from healthy adult controls was the source for sequencing TCRbeta CDR3 repertoires. A total of 22 healthy adult volunteers (around 12 female and approximately 10 male; age range roughly 23 to 66 years, mean age around 35) were included in the control group. Diluted blood was density-centrifuged over Hypaque 1077 or Ficoll-Paque to isolate peripheral blood mononuclear cells. Genomic DNA was obtained from unsorted mononuclear cells using either Qiagen column purification or a centrifugation-based method.

The data belong to a study of T cell clonality in common variable immunodeficiency (dated by TCRdb to the mid-2010s). What the study reported, not specific to this receptor: According to the authors, figuring out what caused the increased clonality in CVID would require sequencing the repertoires of T cell subpopulations. TCRbeta clonality was higher in CVID subjects than in healthy controls (t-test p = 0.018), and the increase was most characteristic of about a third of subjects. CVID subjects shared fewer TCRbeta clones with each other than healthy controls did (p < 0.0001). Patient heterogeneity within the CVID cohort put limits on correlating repertoire features with clinical complications. Fewer deletions and N-nucleotide insertions were reportedly observed in CVID TCRbeta sequences, and highly modified clones with 13 or more V deletions were reportedly absent from CVID TCRbeta sequences. Although equal DNA input was used, an average of roughly 80,000 unique sequences per sample was obtained for controls, compared with roughly 33,000 for CVID samples.

This receptor was identified in a person aged 18 to 70 in good health. The chain employs TRBV6-4 and TRBJ2-1; the D gene is possibly TRBD2, with 5 bases matching. Material for sequencing was peripheral blood mononuclear cells. The CDR3 amino acid sequence is: CASSDFPFGGYYNEQFF. The CDR3 bases that were read are TGTGCCAGCAGTGACTTTCCATTCGGCGGGTACTACAATGAG.